Detailed here is one T cell receptor beta chain. Each sample yielded at least 6 million isolated PBMCs. Extraction of total RNA produced a minimum of 5 micrograms from each sample. The use of a sample-barcoded 5' primer and a J-beta primer mix characterized a second PCR of about 7 to 12 cycles. Template switching added a 12-random-nucleotide identifier to every cDNA molecule. TCRdb analysed the 5' RACE reads with MiXCR anew, one entry per CDR3 protein. The sample includes 1.5 million to 2 million distinct CDR3 sequences, roughly 50% of them seen just once. This entry comes from a study of blood T cells in healthy people across ages. The CDR3 sequence is 15 residues long. V shed 8 bases and J shed 0 bases, with 14 bases lying between them. Germline V gene sequence: CDR1 MDHEN, CDR2 SYDVKM.

The V and J genes are TRBV28 and TRBJ2-4; no reliable D call. Material for sequencing was blood. The origin of this receptor is a middle-aged woman in good health. CDR3 in DNA: TGTGCCAGCTTAAGAACCGGGCTAGCCAAAAACATTCAGTACTTC. The encoded protein is CASLRTGLAKNIQYF.